This TCR beta chain was profiled in a study of CD8+ T cells in alopecia areata. As the sequencing template, cDNA was produced by extracting RNA and reverse transcribing it. The assay was immunoSEQ multiplex PCR, and TCRdb's table has in-frame clones only and misses some. The sample lists roughly 150,000 clones, roughly three fifths occurring once. This clone was seen more than once but under ten times. The CDR3 runs to 13 residues. Germline loops: CDR1 SGHTA, CDR2 FQGTGA. The J segment lost 5 bases and the V segment lost 5 bases, leaving 2 bases of the junction unmatched. Researchers took lesional scalp punch biopsies and peripheral blood from people who were alopecia areata patients.

The sample here was CD4+ T cells sorted from blood, taken at week 0. This clonotype was obtained from a human donor with alopecia areata. The V and J genes are TRBV7-3 and TRBJ2-5, with 10 nucleotides matching TRBD2. The CDR3 spells CASSRTSGETQYF. Written as DNA, the CDR3 is TGTGCCAGCAGCCGGACTAGCGGCGAGACCCAGTACTTC.